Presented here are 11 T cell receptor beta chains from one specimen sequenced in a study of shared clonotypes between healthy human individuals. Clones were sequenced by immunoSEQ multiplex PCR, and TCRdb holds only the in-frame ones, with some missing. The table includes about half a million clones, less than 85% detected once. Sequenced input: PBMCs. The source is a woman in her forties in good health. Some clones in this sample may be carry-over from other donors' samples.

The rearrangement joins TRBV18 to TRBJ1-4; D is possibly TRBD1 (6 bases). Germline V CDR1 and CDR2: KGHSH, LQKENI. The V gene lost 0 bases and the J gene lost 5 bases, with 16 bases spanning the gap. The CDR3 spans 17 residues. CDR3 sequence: CASSPPAQGWANEKLFF. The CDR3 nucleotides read TGTGCCAGCTCACCACCGGCTCAGGGGTGGGCAAATGAAAAACTGTTTTTT.

CDR3 protein: CASSLFGQSSYNEQFF. Here the CDR3 DNA reads TGTGCCAGCAGTTTATTTGGGCAGAGCTCCTACAATGAGCAGTTCTTC. V usage is TRBV27 and J usage is TRBJ2-1; D not resolved. V shed 1 base and J shed 0 bases, with 10 bases lying between them. The CDR3 has 16 residues. CDR1 and CDR2 from the germline V gene are MNHEY and SMNVEV (reference sequence).

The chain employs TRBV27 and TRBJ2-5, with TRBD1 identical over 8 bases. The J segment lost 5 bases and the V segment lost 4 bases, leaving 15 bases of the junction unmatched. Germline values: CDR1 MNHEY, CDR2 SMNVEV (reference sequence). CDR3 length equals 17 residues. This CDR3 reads CASSSTYRDRFWETQYF. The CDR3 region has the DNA TGTGCCAGCAGTTCGACATACCGGGACAGGTTTTGGGAGACCCAGTACTTC.

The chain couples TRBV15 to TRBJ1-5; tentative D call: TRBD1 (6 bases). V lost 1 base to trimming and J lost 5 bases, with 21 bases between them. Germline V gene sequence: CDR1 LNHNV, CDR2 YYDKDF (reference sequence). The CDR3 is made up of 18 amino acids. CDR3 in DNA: TGTGCCACCAGCAGAGGGCGAGGGACAATCACCCCCGATCAGCCCCAGCATTTT. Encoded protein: CATSRGRGTITPDQPQHF.

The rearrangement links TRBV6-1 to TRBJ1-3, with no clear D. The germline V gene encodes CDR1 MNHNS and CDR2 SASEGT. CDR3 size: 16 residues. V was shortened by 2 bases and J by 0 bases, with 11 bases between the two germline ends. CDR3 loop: CASSERQPSSGNTIYF. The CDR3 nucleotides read TGTGCCAGCAGTGAAAGGCAGCCGAGCTCTGGAAACACCATATATTTT.

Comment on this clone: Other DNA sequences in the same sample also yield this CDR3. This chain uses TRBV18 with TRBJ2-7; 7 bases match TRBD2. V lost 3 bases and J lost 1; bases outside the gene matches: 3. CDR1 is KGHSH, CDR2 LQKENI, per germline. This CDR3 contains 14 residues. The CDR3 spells CASSPREGSYEQYF. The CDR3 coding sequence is TGTGCCAGCTCACCTAGGGAGGGGTCCTACGAGCAGTACTTC.

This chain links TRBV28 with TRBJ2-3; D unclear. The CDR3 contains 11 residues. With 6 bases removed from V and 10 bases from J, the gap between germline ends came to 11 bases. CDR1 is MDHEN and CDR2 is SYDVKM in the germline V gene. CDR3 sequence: CASSSFAPQYF. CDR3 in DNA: TGTGCCAGCAGCTCCTTTGCCCCGCAGTATTTT.

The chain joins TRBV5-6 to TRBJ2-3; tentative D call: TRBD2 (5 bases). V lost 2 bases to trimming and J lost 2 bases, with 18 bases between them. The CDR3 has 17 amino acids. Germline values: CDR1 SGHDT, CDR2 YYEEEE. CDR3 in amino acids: CASSFYERRLSTDTQYF. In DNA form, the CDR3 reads TGTGCCAGCAGCTTCTACGAGAGGAGGCTCTCCACAGATACGCAGTATTTT.

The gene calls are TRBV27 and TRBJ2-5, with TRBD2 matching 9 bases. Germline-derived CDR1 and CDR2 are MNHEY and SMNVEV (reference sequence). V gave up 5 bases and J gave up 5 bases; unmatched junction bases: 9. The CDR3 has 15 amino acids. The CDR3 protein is CASSPGLARGETQYF. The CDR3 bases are TGTGCCAGCAGTCCAGGACTAGCGCGGGGGGAGACCCAGTACTTC.

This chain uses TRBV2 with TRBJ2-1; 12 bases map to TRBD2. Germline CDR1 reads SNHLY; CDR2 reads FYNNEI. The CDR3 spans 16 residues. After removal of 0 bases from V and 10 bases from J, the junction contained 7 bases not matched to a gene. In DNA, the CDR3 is TGTGCCAGCAGTGAAGCTCCACTAGCGGGGGGAGAAGAGCAGTTCTTC. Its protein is CASSEAPLAGGEEQFF.

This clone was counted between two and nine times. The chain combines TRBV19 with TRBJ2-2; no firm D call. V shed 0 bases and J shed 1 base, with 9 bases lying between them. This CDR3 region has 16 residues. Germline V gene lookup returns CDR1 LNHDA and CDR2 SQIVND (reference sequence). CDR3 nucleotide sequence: TGTGCCAGTAGTATAGATATGGCAGGGAACACCGGGGAGCTGTTTTTT. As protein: CASSIDMAGNTGELFF.